The sequence of this TCR beta chain was determined in a study of spatial heterogeneity in lung cancer. The time point was: sample taken at primary tumor resection. The CDR3 loop spans 12 amino acids. The V end was cut by 1 base, the J end by 9 bases, with 4 bases between. Per the germline V gene, CDR1 is LNHDA and CDR2 is SQIVND (reference sequence). Whole-study results and caveats: Within tumors, counts of expanded alpha and beta TCRs tracked tumor mutation counts.

TCRdb re-analysed the 5' RACE reads in MiXCR, keeping a single row per CDR3 protein. The sample lists some 14,000 distinct CDR3 sequences; about 4% were seen once. This clonotype was recorded many times. Its matching antigen is unknown. The starting material was lung tumor tissue, obtained at surgery. This TCR was recovered from a male donor with early-stage non-small cell lung cancer. The chain is built from TRBV19 and TRBJ1-6; D is uncertain. In DNA form, the CDR3 reads TGTGCCAGTAGTATAGGCCCTTCACCCCTCCACTTT. Its protein product is CASSIGPSPLHF. The complete variable domain, with remaining parts taken from reference TRBV19 and TRBJ1-6, reads DGGITQSPKYLFRKEGQNVTLSCEQNLNHDAMYWYRQDPGQGLRLIYYSQIVNDFQKGDIAEGYSVSREKKESFPLTVTSAQKNPTAFYLCASSIGPSPLHFGNGTRLTVT.